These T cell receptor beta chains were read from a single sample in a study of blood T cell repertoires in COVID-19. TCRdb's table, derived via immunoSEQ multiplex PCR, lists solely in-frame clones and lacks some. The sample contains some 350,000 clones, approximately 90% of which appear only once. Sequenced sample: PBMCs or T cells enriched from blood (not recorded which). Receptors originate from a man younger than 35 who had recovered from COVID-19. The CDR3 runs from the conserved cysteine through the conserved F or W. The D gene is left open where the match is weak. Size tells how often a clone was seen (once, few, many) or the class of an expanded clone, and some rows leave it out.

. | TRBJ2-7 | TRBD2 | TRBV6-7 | CASSDITSGRSSYEQYF | TGTGCCAGCAGTGACATTACTAGCGGGCGGAGCTCCTACGAGCAGTACTTC
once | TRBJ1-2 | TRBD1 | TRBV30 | CAWRHRGLGYGYTF | TGTGCCTGGAGACACAGGGGCTTAGGATATGGCTACACCTTC
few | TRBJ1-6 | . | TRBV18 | CASSPGESDGLHF | TGTGCCAGCTCACCAGGGGAGTCCGACGGCCTCCACTTT
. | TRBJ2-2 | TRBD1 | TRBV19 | CASSRQGAGGELFF | TGTGCCAGTAGCCGACAGGGGGCTGGCGGGGAGCTGTTTTTT
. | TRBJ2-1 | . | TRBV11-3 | CASSDLSEAEQFF | TGTGCCAGCAGCGATCTTAGCGAGGCGGAGCAGTTCTTC
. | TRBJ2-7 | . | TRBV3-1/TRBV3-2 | CASSLPDKTYEQYF | TGTGCCAGCAGCCTCCCGGACAAAACCTACGAGCAGTACTTC
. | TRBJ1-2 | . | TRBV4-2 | CASSQDKQMGGYTF | TGTGCCAGCAGCCAAGATAAACAGATGGGCGGCTACACCTTC
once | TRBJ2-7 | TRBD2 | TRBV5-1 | CASSLSLAGVYEQYF | TGCGCCAGCAGCTTAAGCCTAGCGGGAGTCTACGAGCAGTACTTC
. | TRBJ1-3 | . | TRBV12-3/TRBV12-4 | CASSLSVRSTIYF | TGTGCCAGCAGTTTAAGTGTCAGATCCACCATATATTTT
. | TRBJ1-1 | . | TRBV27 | CASSFGGSLTEAFF | TGTGCCAGCAGTTTCGGGGGTTCGCTCACTGAAGCTTTCTTT
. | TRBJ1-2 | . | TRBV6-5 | CASSYSKYQGTGYTF | TGTGCCAGCAGTTACTCGAAGTACCAGGGGACGGGCTACACCTTC
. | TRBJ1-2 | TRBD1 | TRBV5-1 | CASSSGQEFNYGYTF | TGCGCCAGCAGCTCGGGACAGGAGTTTAACTATGGCTACACCTTC
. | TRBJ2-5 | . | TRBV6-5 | CASSLGPSYLQETQYF | TGTGCCAGCAGTTTGGGGCCCTCTTATCTACAAGAGACCCAGTACTTC
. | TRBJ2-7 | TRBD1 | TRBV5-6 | CASSFPLWVPGQGGEQYF | TGTGCCAGCAGCTTCCCACTGTGGGTTCCGGGACAGGGTGGCGAGCAGTACTTC
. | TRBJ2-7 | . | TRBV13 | CASRGQDLYEQYF | TGTGCCAGCAGGGGACAAGACCTCTACGAGCAGTACTTC
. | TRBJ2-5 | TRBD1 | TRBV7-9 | CASSLGDRGHQETQYF | TGTGCCAGCAGCCTAGGGGACAGGGGCCACCAAGAGACCCAGTACTTC
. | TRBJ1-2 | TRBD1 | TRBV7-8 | CASSAGQVYGYTF | TGTGCCAGCAGCGCGGGACAGGTTTATGGCTACACCTTC
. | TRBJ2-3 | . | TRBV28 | CASTRGSTDTQYF | TGTGCCAGCACCCGGGGGAGCACAGATACGCAGTATTTT
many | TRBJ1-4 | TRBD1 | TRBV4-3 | CASSTDRVGEKLFF | TGCGCCAGCAGCACCGACAGGGTAGGGGAAAAACTGTTTTTT
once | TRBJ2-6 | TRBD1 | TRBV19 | CASSSDRANSGANVLTF | TGTGCCAGTAGTTCGGACAGGGCCAACTCTGGGGCCAACGTCCTGACTTTC
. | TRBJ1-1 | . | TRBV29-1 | CSARLTDTEAFF | TGCAGCGCTCGTCTGACAGACACTGAAGCTTTCTTT
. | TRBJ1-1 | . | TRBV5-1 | CASSFRHLNTEAFF | TGCGCCAGCAGCTTCAGACACTTGAACACTGAAGCTTTCTTT
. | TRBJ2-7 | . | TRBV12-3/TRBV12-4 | CATSQAATYEQYF | TGTGCCACCAGTCAAGCGGCTACCTACGAGCAGTACTTC
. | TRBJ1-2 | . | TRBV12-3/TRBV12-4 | CASRVPRGGYTF | TGTGCCAGCAGAGTTCCCCGAGGGGGCTACACCTTC
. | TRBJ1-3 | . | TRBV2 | CASSTQGSGNTIYF | TGTGCCAGCAGTACACAGGGCTCTGGAAACACCATATATTTT
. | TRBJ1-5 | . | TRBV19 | CASTPDRGSALNQPQHF | TGTGCCAGTACCCCAGATCGGGGAAGTGCCCTCAATCAGCCCCAGCATTTT
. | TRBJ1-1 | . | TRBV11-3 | CASSLGMGSDTEAFF | TGTGCCAGCAGCTTAGGTATGGGGAGCGACACTGAAGCTTTCTTT
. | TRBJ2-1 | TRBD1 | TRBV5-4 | CATRQGIYNEQFF | TGTGCCACCCGACAGGGCATATACAATGAGCAGTTCTTC
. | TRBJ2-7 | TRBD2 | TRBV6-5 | CASSLGTSVTYEQYF | TGTGCCAGCAGTCTTGGGACTAGCGTAACCTACGAGCAGTACTTC
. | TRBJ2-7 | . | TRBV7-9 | CASSPPPTREEQYF | TGTGCCAGCAGCCCGCCTCCGACTAGGGAGGAGCAGTACTTC
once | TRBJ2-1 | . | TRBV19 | CASSSPGRVYSNEQFF | TGTGCCAGTAGTTCCCCGGGCAGGGTCTATTCCAATGAGCAGTTCTTC
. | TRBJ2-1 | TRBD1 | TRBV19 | CASKDRGNNEQFF | TGTGCCAGTAAGGACAGGGGTAACAATGAGCAGTTCTTC
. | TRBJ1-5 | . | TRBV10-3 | CAIMRIRVRVGGNQPQHF | TGTGCCATCATGAGGATCAGGGTTAGGGTCGGAGGCAATCAGCCCCAGCATTTT
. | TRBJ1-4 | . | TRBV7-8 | CASSSPRQQGSHEKLFF | TGTGCCAGCAGCTCACCTAGACAACAGGGATCTCATGAAAAACTGTTTTTT
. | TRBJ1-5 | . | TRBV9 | CASSGEDSSNQPQHF | TGTGCCAGCAGCGGGGAAGACAGTAGCAATCAGCCCCAGCATTTT
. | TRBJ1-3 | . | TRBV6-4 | CASTERGYGPGNTIYF | TGTGCCAGCACTGAACGGGGGTACGGCCCTGGAAACACCATATATTTT
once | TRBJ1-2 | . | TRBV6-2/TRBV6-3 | CASSYSMGSGYTF | TGTGCCAGCAGTTACTCGATGGGGAGCGGCTACACCTTC
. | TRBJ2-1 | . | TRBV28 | CATTEALSYNEQFF | TGTGCCACCACTGAGGCCCTGTCCTACAATGAGCAGTTCTTC
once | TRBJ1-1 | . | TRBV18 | CASSRGVSTEAFF | TGTGCCAGCTCACGGGGGGTAAGCACTGAAGCTTTCTTT
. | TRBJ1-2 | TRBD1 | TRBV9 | CASSATGDGYTF | TGTGCCAGCAGCGCCACAGGGGATGGCTACACCTTC
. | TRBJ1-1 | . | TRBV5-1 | CASSLVPGVKTEAFF | TGCGCCAGCAGCTTGGTTCCGGGGGTGAAAACTGAAGCTTTCTTT
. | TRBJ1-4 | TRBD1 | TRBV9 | CASSGRQGANEKLFF | TGTGCCAGCAGCGGAAGACAGGGGGCTAATGAAAAACTGTTTTTT
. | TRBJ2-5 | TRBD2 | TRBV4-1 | CASSLGTNQETQYF | TGCGCCAGCAGCCTTGGGACTAACCAAGAGACCCAGTACTTC
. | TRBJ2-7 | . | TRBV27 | CASPDRSYEQYF | TGTGCCAGCCCGGACAGATCCTACGAGCAGTACTTC
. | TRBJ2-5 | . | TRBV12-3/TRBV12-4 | CASSLQLPGTQYF | TGTGCCAGCAGTCTCCAACTGCCGGGGACCCAGTACTTC
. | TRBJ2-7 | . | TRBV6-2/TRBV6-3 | CASSYSGLMGYEQYF | TGTGCCAGCAGTTACTCGGGCTTGATGGGCTACGAGCAGTACTTC
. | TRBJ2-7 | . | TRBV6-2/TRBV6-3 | CASSAGSLSGYEQYF | TGTGCCAGCAGCGCCGGGTCTCTTTCGGGATACGAGCAGTACTTC
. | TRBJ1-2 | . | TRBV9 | CASSVLQGRGYTF | TGTGCCAGCAGCGTACTTCAGGGTAGGGGCTACACCTTC
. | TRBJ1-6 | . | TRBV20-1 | CSASIQGSEALHF | TGCAGTGCTAGTATACAGGGAAGTGAAGCCCTCCACTTT
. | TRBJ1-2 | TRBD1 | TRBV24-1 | CATSDQQTGYGLVGYTF | TGTGCCACCAGTGACCAACAGACAGGGTACGGTTTGGTTGGCTACACCTTC